The 24 T cell receptor beta chains listed next were all sequenced from one sample in a study of T cell responses to AZD1222 COVID-19 vaccine. Here immunoSEQ multiplex PCR was the method, and the copy in TCRdb shows in-frame clones only, minus some. The sample records 90,000 to 120,000 clones, around 92% being singletons. Sequencing was performed on peripheral blood, taken 28 days after the second AZD1222 dose. The source is an adult who received the AZD1222 COVID-19 vaccine.

The V and J genes are TRBV29-1 and TRBJ2-7, with TRBD1 as a possible D gene (7 bases). The CDR3 runs to 13 residues. Per the germline V gene, CDR1 is SQVTM and CDR2 is ANQGSEA. Trimming took off 2 bases at V and 5 bases at J, with 13 bases between the two ends. CDR3 sequence reads: CSVESGGFNEQYF. DNA for the CDR3: TGCAGCGTTGAATCAGGGGGGTTCAACGAGCAGTACTTC.

This chain connects TRBV10-2 to TRBJ2-3; possibly TRBD2 for D (5 bases). CDR1 WSHSY and CDR2 SAAADI come from the germline V gene. CDR3 length: 15 amino acids. V lost 0 bases and J 4 bases, leaving 11 bases between the germline ends. CDR3 bases: TGCGCCAGCAGTGAGTCTGAGGGCCAATCAGATACGCAGTATTTT. Amino acid sequence: CASSESEGQSDTQYF.

J is TRBJ2-3 and V is TRBV14, with no clear D. The CDR3 extends over 13 amino acids. Germline lookup yields CDR1 SGHDN and CDR2 FVKESK. The V gene lost 3 bases and the J gene lost 4 bases, with 8 bases spanning the gap. The chain's CDR3 is CASSHLQSDTQYF. CDR3 DNA sequence: TGTGCCAGCAGCCATCTCCAGTCAGATACGCAGTATTTT.

This rearrangement joins TRBV28 to TRBJ2-3; 14 bases line up with TRBD2. CDR1 and CDR2 from the germline V gene are MDHEN and SYDVKM. V was pared by 3 bases and J by 6 bases, with 14 bases of the junction left unmatched. This CDR3 has 19 amino acids. The DNA for the CDR3 is TGTGCCAGCAGTTTCATGCGGGGGACTAGCGGGAGCGCTCGGGATACGCAGTATTTT. Translation gives CASSFMRGTSGSARDTQYF.

The chain has TRBV3-1 (or the pseudogene TRBV3-2) and TRBJ2-3; D perhaps matches TRBD2 (6 bases). The CDR3 extends over 15 amino acids. Trimming removed 2 bases at V and 2 bases at J, with 11 bases between. Germline V gene sequence: CDR1 LGHDT, CDR2 YNNKEL (reference sequence). The CDR3, as DNA: TGTGCCAGCAGCCAACAGCGGGTGACCACAGATACGCAGTATTTT. Translating gives CASSQQRVTTDTQYF.

The V and J genes are TRBV12-3 or TRBV12-4 and TRBJ1-2; D possibly corresponds to TRBD1 (6 bases). CDR3 size: 12 residues. Trimming pared 6 bases from V and 7 bases from J, leaving 12 bases between. The chain's CDR3 is CASSWQGSGYTF. The CDR3 nucleotides are TGTGCCAGCAGCTGGCAGGGGTCTGGCTACACCTTC.

This clone was observed once. This chain uses TRBV7-2 with TRBJ1-3; TRBD1 aligns across 8 bases. V shed 1 base and J 4 bases; nucleotides not matched to a gene: 6. From germline, CDR1 is SGHTA and CDR2 FQGNSA. CDR3 length: 16 residues. CDR3 in DNA: TGTGCCAGCAGCTTAGAGACAGGGGTCGCCGGAAACACCATATATTTT. This codes for CASSLETGVAGNTIYF.

The V and J genes are TRBV30 and TRBJ1-2, with D possibly being TRBD1 (5 bases). Trimming pared 2 bases from V and 8 bases from J, leaving 9 bases between. The length of the CDR3 is 11 residues. Germline V gene sequence: CDR1 GTSNPN, CDR2 SVGIG (reference sequence). The CDR3 is CAWSSQGGYTF. The CDR3 nucleotides are TGTGCCTGGAGTAGTCAGGGAGGCTACACCTTC.

The chain uses TRBV28 and TRBJ1-2; weak D call: TRBD1 (6 bases). The CDR3 contains 14 residues. Germline CDR1 reads MDHEN; CDR2 reads SYDVKM. The ends were cut back, 6 bases at V and 7 bases at J, with 18 bases in the middle. The CDR3 reads CASRPRGGTRGYTF. CDR3 sequence (DNA): TGTGCCAGCAGACCTAGGGGGGGTACTCGTGGCTACACCTTC.

The chain uses TRBV12-5 and TRBJ2-1; weak D call: TRBD1 (6 bases). Germline V lookup: CDR1 LGHNT, CDR2 FRNRAP. CDR3 length equals 13 residues. Trimming pared 5 bases from V and 8 bases from J, leaving 13 bases between. The DNA of the CDR3 is TGTGCTAGTGGTCCCCCAGGGGACCATGAGCAGTTCTTC. This gives the protein CASGPPGDHEQFF.

The chain is built from TRBV10-3 and TRBJ1-1; D is ambiguous. Trimming took 7 bases from V and 0 from J, leaving 12 bases between them. The CDR3 spans 14 residues. The germline CDR1 and CDR2 sequences are ENHRY and SYGVKD. CDR3 bases: TGTGCCATCAAACGAGACACCATGAACACTGAAGCTTTCTTT. It is translated as CAIKRDTMNTEAFF.

This sequence joins TRBV7-8 and TRBJ2-3, with a weak D call TRBD1 (6 bases). This CDR3 region has 13 residues. Germline CDR1 and CDR2: SGHVS and FQNEAQ. Trimming took off 4 bases at V and 8 bases at J, with 13 bases between the two ends. The CDR3 region has the DNA TGTGCCAGCAGCTCCGTACAGGGATCTACGCAGTATTTT. Its translation is CASSSVQGSTQYF.

The V and J genes are TRBV2 and TRBJ2-1; 12 bases agree with TRBD2. The CDR3 covers 16 residues. Looked up from germline, CDR1 is SNHLY and CDR2 is FYNNEI. Unmatched junction bases numbered 9, after V lost 6 bases and J lost 6 bases. The CDR3 protein is CASREILAGGLNEQFF. CDR3 coding DNA: TGTGCCAGCAGAGAGATTCTAGCGGGGGGGCTCAATGAGCAGTTCTTC.

This sequence joins TRBV2 and TRBJ2-7, with D possibly being TRBD2 (5 bases). Germline V CDR1 and CDR2: SNHLY, FYNNEI. Trimming left V 1 base short and J 2 bases short, with 18 bases between. The CDR3 has 17 residues. The CDR3: CASSEVGLERLTYEQYF. In nucleotides, the CDR3 is TGTGCCAGCAGTGAAGTTGGGTTGGAGCGGTTAACCTACGAGCAGTACTTC.

The genes are TRBV6-5 and TRBJ1-5; a possible D gene is TRBD1 (5 bases). The CDR3 runs to 14 residues. Trimming removed 2 bases from V and 4 bases from J, with 9 bases in between. Per germline, CDR1 MNHEY and CDR2 SVGAGI. CDR3 amino acids: CASSYEGFNQPQHF. The CDR3 bases are TGTGCCAGCAGTTACGAGGGGTTTAATCAGCCCCAGCATTTT.

The chain has TRBV19 and TRBJ2-3; 12 bases fit TRBD1. The CDR3 has 16 amino acids. The germline V gene encodes CDR1 LNHDA and CDR2 SQIVND (reference sequence). Germline trimming cut 1 base from V and 11 bases from J; bases unmatched to any gene: 10. The CDR3 nucleotides read TGTGCCAGTAGTATAGCCACCGGGACAGGGGGCGGACAGCAGTATTTT. Encoded protein: CASSIATGTGGGQQYF.

The chain uses TRBV6-5 and TRBJ2-5, with D perhaps TRBD1 (5 bases). Trimming shortened V by 6 bases and J by 5 bases, and 7 bases separated the two germline ends. The CDR3 runs 11 residues. Germline V gene lookup returns CDR1 MNHEY and CDR2 SVGAGI. CDR3 nucleotide sequence: TGTGCCAGCAGGAACAGGGAGACCCAGTACTTC. This gives the protein CASRNRETQYF.

The V and J genes are TRBV10-3 and TRBJ2-1; D might be TRBD2 (6 bases). CDR1 is ENHRY, CDR2 SYGVKD, per germline. This CDR3 spans 15 amino acids. With 7 bases removed from V and 6 bases from J, the gap between germline ends came to 19 bases. CDR3 amino acids: CAINRGGGGPNEQFF. The CDR3 DNA sequence: TGTGCCATCAATCGGGGAGGTGGGGGACCCAATGAGCAGTTCTTC.

The V call is TRBV20-1, the J call TRBJ2-7; D uncertain. In germline, CDR1 is DFQATT, CDR2 SNEGSKA (reference sequence). The CDR3 loop spans 9 amino acids. V lost 7 bases and J lost 4, with 5 bases in between. CDR3 nucleotide sequence: TGCAGTGTCGGGTACGAGCAGTACTTC. Protein product: CSVGYEQYF.

The rearrangement links TRBV3-1 (or the pseudogene TRBV3-2) to TRBJ1-2, with 7 bases that match TRBD1. In germline, CDR1 is LGHDT, CDR2 YNNKEL (reference sequence). Trimming removed 0 bases from V and 8 bases from J; junction bases left unmatched: 6. The CDR3 is 14 residues long. The CDR3 nucleotides read TGTGCCAGCAGCCAAGATCGGAACAGGGGAGGCTACACCTTC. It codes for CASSQDRNRGGYTF.

This chain uses TRBV29-1 with TRBJ1-1, with TRBD1 as a possible D gene (5 bases). The CDR3 runs 12 residues. CDR1 is SQVTM, CDR2 ANQGSEA, per germline. The V end lost 6 bases, the J end lost 9 bases, and 17 bases lay between the germline ends. CDR3 in amino acids: CSVSTSGAKAFF. The CDR3 DNA reads as TGCAGCGTATCGACTTCCGGGGCCAAAGCTTTCTTT. The full variable domain, its missing parts supplied by reference TRBV29-1 and TRBJ1-1, is SAVISQKPSRDICQRGTSLTIQCQVDSQVTMMFWYRQQPGQSLTLIATANQGSEATYESGFVIDKFPISRPNLTFSTLTVSNMSPEDSSIYLCSVSTSGAKAFFGQGTRLTVV.

The chain has TRBV9 and TRBJ2-7; D gene unclear. Trimming removed 0 bases at V and 2 bases at J, with 9 bases between. The germline gives CDR1 SGDLS, CDR2 YYNGEE. The CDR3 covers 14 residues. CDR3 protein: CASSVAAGTYEQYF. The CDR3 DNA is TGTGCCAGCAGCGTAGCGGCAGGCACCTACGAGCAGTACTTC.

This rearrangement joins TRBV3-1 (or the pseudogene TRBV3-2) to TRBJ1-4; no reliable D call. Germline-derived CDR1 and CDR2 are LGHDT and YNNKEL (reference sequence). The CDR3 totals 14 residues. Trimming removed 4 bases from V and 4 bases from J, with 10 bases in between. The CDR3 protein is CASSRWEDNEKLFF. CDR3 coding DNA: TGTGCCAGCAGCCGGTGGGAGGATAATGAAAAACTGTTTTTT.

This sequence joins TRBV2 and TRBJ2-2, with D possibly being TRBD1 (6 bases). The CDR3 contains 16 residues. Germline CDR1 is SNHLY and CDR2 is FYNNEI. Trimming cost V 2 bases and J 5 bases, with 15 bases left between them. CDR3 amino acids: CASSERAKRGTGELFF. The CDR3 DNA is TGTGCCAGCAGTGAAAGGGCAAAAAGGGGGACCGGGGAGCTGTTTTTT. Full variable domain (missing parts from reference TRBV2 and TRBJ2-2): EPEVTQTPSHQVTQMGQEVILRCVPISNHLYFYWYRQILGQKVEFLVSFYNNEISEKSEIFDDQFSVERPDGSNFTLKIRSTKLEDSAMYFCASSERAKRGTGELFFGEGSRLTVL.